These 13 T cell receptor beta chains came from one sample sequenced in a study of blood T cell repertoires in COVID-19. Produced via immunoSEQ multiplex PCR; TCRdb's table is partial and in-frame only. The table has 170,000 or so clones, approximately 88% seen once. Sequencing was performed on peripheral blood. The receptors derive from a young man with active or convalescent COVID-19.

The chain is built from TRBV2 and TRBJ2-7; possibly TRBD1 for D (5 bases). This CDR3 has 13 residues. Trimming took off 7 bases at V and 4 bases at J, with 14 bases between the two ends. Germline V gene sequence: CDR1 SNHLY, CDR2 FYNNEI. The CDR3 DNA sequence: TGTGCCAGCAAGAGACAGACGTTTTACGAGCAGTACTTC. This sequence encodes CASKRQTFYEQYF.

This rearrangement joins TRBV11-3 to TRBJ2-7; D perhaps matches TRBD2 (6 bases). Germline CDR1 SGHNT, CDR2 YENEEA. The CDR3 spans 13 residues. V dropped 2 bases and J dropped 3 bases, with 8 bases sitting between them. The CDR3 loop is CASSLQGGYEQYF. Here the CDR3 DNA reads TGTGCCAGCAGCTTACAGGGAGGCTACGAGCAGTACTTC.

The CDR3 region is CASSPREYYGYTF. CDR3 DNA sequence: TGTGCCAGCTCACCACGGGAGTACTATGGCTACACCTTC. This chain joins TRBV18 and TRBJ1-2; D unresolved. The CDR3 spans 13 residues. Germline CDR1 KGHSH, CDR2 LQKENI. The germline V and J ends were trimmed by 1 base and 3 bases, with 6 bases remaining between them.

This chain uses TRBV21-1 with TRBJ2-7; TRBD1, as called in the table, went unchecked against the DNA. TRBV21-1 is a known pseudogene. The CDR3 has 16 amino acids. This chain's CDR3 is CASSKVLQGRFHEQYF. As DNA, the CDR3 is TGTGCCAGCAGCAAAGTATTACAGGGAAGATTCCACGAGCAGTACTTC.

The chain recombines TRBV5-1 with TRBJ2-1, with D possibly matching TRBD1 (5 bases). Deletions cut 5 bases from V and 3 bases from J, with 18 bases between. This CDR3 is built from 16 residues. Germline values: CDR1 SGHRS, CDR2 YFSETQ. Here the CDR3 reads CASRTGQGTYYNEQFF. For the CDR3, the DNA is TGCGCCAGCAGGACCGGGCAGGGAACATACTACAATGAGCAGTTCTTC.

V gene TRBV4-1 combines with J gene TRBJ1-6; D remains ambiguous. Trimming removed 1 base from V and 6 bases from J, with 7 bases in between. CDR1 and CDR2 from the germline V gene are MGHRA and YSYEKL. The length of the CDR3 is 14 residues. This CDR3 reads CASSQGGSNSPLHF. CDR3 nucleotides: TGCGCCAGCAGCCAAGGCGGGTCTAATTCACCCCTCCACTTT.

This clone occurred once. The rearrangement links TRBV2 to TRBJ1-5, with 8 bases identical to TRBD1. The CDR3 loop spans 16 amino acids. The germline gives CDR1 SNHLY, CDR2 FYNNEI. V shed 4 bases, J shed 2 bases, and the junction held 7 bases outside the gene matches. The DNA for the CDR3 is TGTGCCAGCAGTGCCAGGGGGCCCCGTGGCAATCAGCCCCAGCATTTT. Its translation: CASSARGPRGNQPQHF. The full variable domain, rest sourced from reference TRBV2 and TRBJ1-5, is EPEVTQTPSHQVTQMGQEVILRCVPISNHLYFYWYRQILGQKVEFLVSFYNNEISEKSEIFDDQFSVERPDGSNFTLKIRSTKLEDSAMYFCASSARGPRGNQPQHFGDGTRLSIL.

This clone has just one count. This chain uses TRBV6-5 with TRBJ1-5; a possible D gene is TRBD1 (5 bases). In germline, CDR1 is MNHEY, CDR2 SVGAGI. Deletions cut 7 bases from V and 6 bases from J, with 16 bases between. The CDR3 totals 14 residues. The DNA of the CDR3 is TGTGCCAGCACCCTAGGAGGGGCCGGTCAGCCCCAGCATTTT. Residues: CASTLGGAGQPQHF.

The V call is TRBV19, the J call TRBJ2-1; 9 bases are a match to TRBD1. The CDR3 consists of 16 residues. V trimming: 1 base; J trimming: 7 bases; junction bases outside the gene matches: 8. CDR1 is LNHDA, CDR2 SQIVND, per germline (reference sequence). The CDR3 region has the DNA TGTGCCAGTAGTATAGGAGGGACAGGGATCTCTAATGAGCAGTTCTTC. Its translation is CASSIGGTGISNEQFF.

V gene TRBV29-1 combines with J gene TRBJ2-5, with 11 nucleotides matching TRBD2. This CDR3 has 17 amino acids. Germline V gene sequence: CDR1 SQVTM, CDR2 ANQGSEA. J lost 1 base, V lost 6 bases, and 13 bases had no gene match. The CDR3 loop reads CSVPKVASGRTQETQYF. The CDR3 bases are TGCAGCGTACCAAAGGTTGCTAGCGGGAGGACCCAAGAGACCCAGTACTTC.

The CDR3, as DNA: TGCGCCAGCAGTATGGTGGAGGGCAGCACAGATACGCAGTATTTT. Its translation: CASSMVEGSTDTQYF. This sequence joins TRBV5-1 and TRBJ2-3, with D possibly TRBD2 on 6 matching bases. Germline CDR1 and CDR2: SGHRS and YFSETQ. The CDR3 is 15 amino acids. Trimming shortened V by 5 bases and J by 0 bases, and 13 bases separated the two germline ends.

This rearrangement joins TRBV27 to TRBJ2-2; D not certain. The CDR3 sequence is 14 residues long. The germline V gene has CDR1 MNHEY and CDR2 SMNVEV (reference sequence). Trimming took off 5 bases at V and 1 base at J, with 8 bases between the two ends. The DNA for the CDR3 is TGTGCCAGCAGTCCCCGACAGAACACCGGGGAGCTGTTTTTT. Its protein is CASSPRQNTGELFF.

In DNA form, the CDR3 reads TGTGCCAGCAGCTTGGCGGACAGGGAATGGGGTGAAGCTTTCTTT. Amino acid sequence: CASSLADREWGEAFF. This chain joins TRBV5-6 and TRBJ1-1, with 8 nucleotides matching TRBD1. CDR1 is SGHDT and CDR2 is YYEEEE in the germline V gene. V dropped 0 bases and J dropped 7; count of bases not matched to a gene: 8. The CDR3 covers 15 residues.